These 19 T cell receptor beta chains originate from one sample sequenced in a study of OX40 agonist ivuxolimab in advanced cancers. Produced via immunoSEQ multiplex PCR; TCRdb's table is partial and in-frame only. In the table there are 20,000 to 30,000 clones, 60% to 80% of which are singletons. The specimen comprised CD4+ or CD8+ T cells sorted from blood, sampled in a trial of the OX40 agonist ivuxolimab. The receptors were gathered from an adult with an advanced solid tumor such as melanoma, head and neck, liver or kidney cancer.

The table lists this clone with a count of one. V gene TRBV4-2 combines with J gene TRBJ2-2, with a possible D match to TRBD1 (6 bases). The CDR3 sequence is 14 residues long. Trimming removed 2 bases from V and 3 bases from J, with 7 bases in between. Germline CDR1 and CDR2: LGHNA and YNFKEQ. CDR3 protein: CASSQYRDTGELFF. CDR3 coding DNA: TGTGCCAGCAGCCAATACAGGGACACCGGGGAGCTGTTTTTT.

V gene TRBV7-3 combines with J gene TRBJ1-1; 7 nucleotides match TRBD1. Germline CDR1 is SGHTA and CDR2 is FQGTGA. The CDR3 is 15 residues long. The trim removed 11 bases at V and 0 bases at J, leaving 12 bases unmatched. The CDR3 DNA is TGTGCCTCACGGCAGGGGGGTTTAATGAACACTGAAGCTTTCTTT. Residues: CASRQGGLMNTEAFF.

CDR3 nucleotides: TGCGCCAGCAGCCCCGGGACAGGGTTTGAGCAGTTCTTC. It codes for CASSPGTGFEQFF. This sequence joins TRBV5-1 and TRBJ2-1, with 9 bases aligning to TRBD1. Germline CDR1 is SGHRS and CDR2 is YFSETQ. CDR3 length: 13 residues. V lost 4 bases, J lost 9 bases, and 5 bases stayed unmatched.

The chain joins TRBV6-1 to TRBJ2-7; tentatively, D is TRBD1 (6 bases). In germline, CDR1 is MNHNS, CDR2 SASEGT. The CDR3 sequence is 14 residues long. The ends were cut back, 6 bases at V and 2 bases at J, with 14 bases in the middle. The DNA for the CDR3 is TGTGCCAGCAGATATAAGGGACATACCTACGAGCAGTACTTC. Protein product: CASRYKGHTYEQYF.

The rearrangement uses TRBV10-2 and TRBJ2-1, with a possible D match to TRBD1 (5 bases). Germline V CDR1 and CDR2: WSHSY, SAAADI. Trimming removed 0 bases from V and 4 bases from J, with 7 bases in between. The CDR3 spans 14 residues. In DNA, the CDR3 is TGCGCCAGCAGTGAGTCGGGGCCATACAATGAGCAGTTCTTC. Translation: CASSESGPYNEQFF.

This clone was counted only a few times. This chain connects TRBV18 to TRBJ1-6; D possibly corresponds to TRBD1 (5 bases). Trimming stripped 6 bases from V and 8 bases from J, with 17 bases between. The CDR3 spans 15 residues. Germline CDR1 is KGHSH and CDR2 is LQKENI. The CDR3 sequence: CASSPGQGSDSPLHF. CDR3 bases: TGTGCCAGCTCCCCAGGGCAGGGCTCCGATTCACCCCTCCACTTT.

This chain uses TRBV11-3 with TRBJ2-1, with 8 bases that match TRBD2. This CDR3 spans 13 amino acids. V was pared by 2 bases and J by 15 bases, with 9 bases of the junction left unmatched. Germline V gene sequence: CDR1 SGHNT, CDR2 YENEEA. The CDR3 DNA reads as TGTGCCAGCAGCTTATCAGCGGCGGGGGGCTCGTTCTTC. The encoded protein is CASSLSAAGGSFF.

The chain couples TRBV6-5 to TRBJ2-7, with TRBD1 matching over 8 bases. CDR1 is MNHEY and CDR2 is SVGAGI in the germline V gene. The V segment lost 5 bases and the J segment 2 bases; nucleotides outside the gene matches: 5. This CDR3 region has 14 residues. This chain's CDR3 is CASSQRTGTYEQYF. The CDR3 region has the DNA TGTGCCAGCAGTCAAAGGACAGGGACCTACGAGCAGTACTTC.

This clone was counted once. This sequence joins TRBV5-4 and TRBJ1-6; D is possibly TRBD1 (6 bases). This CDR3 has 14 amino acids. Trimming took off 4 bases at V and 10 bases at J, with 15 bases between the two ends. Germline lookup yields CDR1 SGHNT and CDR2 YYREEE (reference sequence). DNA for the CDR3: TGTGCCAGCAGCCGAAGGGACAACGGGTCACCCCTCCACTTT. The encoded protein is CASSRRDNGSPLHF.

J is TRBJ2-3 and V is TRBV5-1, with 9 bases identical to TRBD1. The germline CDR1 and CDR2 sequences are SGHRS and YFSETQ. V shed 4 bases and J 3 bases; nucleotides not matched to a gene: 3. The CDR3 is 14 residues long. This chain's CDR3 is CASSPGTGTDTQYF. The DNA of the CDR3 is TGCGCCAGCAGCCCCGGGACAGGGACAGATACGCAGTATTTT.

V gene TRBV11-2 combines with J gene TRBJ2-3; D is ambiguous. From germline, CDR1 is SGHAT and CDR2 FQNNGV. V was pared by 2 bases and J by 1 base, with 7 bases between. CDR3 length equals 14 residues. The DNA of the CDR3 is TGTGCCAGCAGCTTACGTCCCGGCACAGATACGCAGTATTTT. It is translated as CASSLRPGTDTQYF.

V is TRBV4-1 and J is TRBJ2-7, with TRBD2 matching over 7 bases. The CDR3 loop spans 14 amino acids. V was pared by 5 bases and J by 5 bases, with 9 bases of the junction left unmatched. CDR1 and CDR2 from the germline V gene are MGHRA and YSYEKL. CDR3 sequence: CASSARGDWDEQYF. CDR3 DNA sequence: TGCGCCAGCAGCGCCCGGGGGGACTGGGACGAGCAGTACTTC.

The chain is built from TRBV7-9 and TRBJ2-1, with D maybe TRBD2 (6 bases). CDR1 and CDR2 (germline): SEHNR, FQNEAQ (reference sequence). The CDR3 contains 16 residues. Between the trimmed V and J ends, which lost 0 bases and 0 bases, there was a span of 9 bases. The CDR3, as DNA: TGTGCCAGCAGCTTAGCTGGAGGGATCTCCTACAATGAGCAGTTCTTC. Amino acids: CASSLAGGISYNEQFF.

The CDR3 reads CASSKMVGRGFDEQYF. The CDR3 DNA is TGTGCCAGCAGCAAAATGGTTGGCAGGGGCTTCGACGAGCAGTACTTC. The V and J genes are TRBV21-1 and TRBJ2-7; the table's D call, TRBD1, was not checked against the DNA. TRBV21-1 is a listed pseudogene. The CDR3 extends over 16 amino acids.

The genes are TRBV29-1 and TRBJ2-3; no definite D call. V was shortened by 3 bases and J by 0 bases, with 7 bases between the two germline ends. This CDR3 region has 13 residues. The germline V gene has CDR1 SQVTM and CDR2 ANQGSEA. The CDR3 DNA is TGCAGCGTTGATCCGGGCAGCACAGATACGCAGTATTTT. The encoded protein is CSVDPGSTDTQYF.

The chain combines TRBV7-8 with TRBJ1-6; the D is unclear. The CDR3 is made up of 18 amino acids. The V end was cut by 1 base, the J end by 10 bases, with 23 bases between. Germline CDR1 reads SGHVS; CDR2 reads FQNEAQ. The DNA for the CDR3 is TGTGCCAGCAGCTTAGTATCCGTAACGGGGAACAGACCCTCACCCCTCCACTTT. As protein: CASSLVSVTGNRPSPLHF. The full variable domain, its missing parts supplied by reference TRBV7-8 and TRBJ1-6, is GAGVSQSPRYKVAKRGQDVALRCDPISGHVSLFWYQQALGQGPEFLTYFQNEAQLDKSGLPSDRFFAERPEGSVSTLKIQRTQQEDSAVYLCASSLVSVTGNRPSPLHFGNGTRLTVT.

The V and J genes are TRBV6-5 and TRBJ1-2; D not resolved. The germline gives CDR1 MNHEY, CDR2 SVGAGI. CDR3 length: 12 residues. V lost 5 bases to trimming and J lost 6 bases, with 10 bases between them. Here the CDR3 reads CASSGKWHGYTF. The CDR3 DNA follows: TGTGCCAGCAGTGGGAAATGGCATGGCTACACCTTC.

The V and J genes are TRBV6-5 and TRBJ2-5; 10 bases are a match to TRBD2. Losses at the gene ends were 2 bases for V and 1 base for J; bases not matched to a gene: 4. In germline, CDR1 is MNHEY, CDR2 SVGAGI. This CDR3 has 16 residues. In DNA, the CDR3 is TGTGCCAGCAGTTACGCCTCTAGCGGGGGCCAAGAGACCCAGTACTTC. The encoded protein is CASSYASSGGQETQYF.

The chain links TRBV5-1 to TRBJ2-3; D remains unclear. V gave up 2 bases and J gave up 0 bases, with 1 base separating them. Looked up from germline, CDR1 is SGHRS and CDR2 is YFSETQ. This CDR3 is 12 amino acids long. The CDR3 DNA reads as TGCGCCAGCAGCTTTAGCACAGATACGCAGTATTTT. Amino acid sequence: CASSFSTDTQYF.